This T cell receptor beta chain comes out of a study of CD8+ T cells in alopecia areata. The sample holds a few counts of this clone. Samples from alopecia areata patients were lesional scalp punch biopsies and peripheral blood. Sequencing relied on a cDNA template that was reverse transcribed from extracted RNA. Sequencing was performed with immunoSEQ multiplex PCR; in TCRdb, only in-frame clones are kept and a portion is missing. This sample has 5,700 or so clones, with approximately 60% found just once. The CDR3 runs to 13 residues. Germline V gene data show CDR1 as SGHRS and CDR2 as YFSETQ. V gave up 0 bases and J gave up 3 bases, with 6 bases separating them.

This sequence originates from a human donor with alopecia areata. The rearrangement links TRBV5-1 to TRBJ1-1; no clear D. The sample in question was skin, obtained at week 0. This chain's CDR3 is CASSLAKDTEAFF. The CDR3, as DNA: TGCGCCAGCAGCTTGGCCAAAGACACTGAAGCTTTCTTT.